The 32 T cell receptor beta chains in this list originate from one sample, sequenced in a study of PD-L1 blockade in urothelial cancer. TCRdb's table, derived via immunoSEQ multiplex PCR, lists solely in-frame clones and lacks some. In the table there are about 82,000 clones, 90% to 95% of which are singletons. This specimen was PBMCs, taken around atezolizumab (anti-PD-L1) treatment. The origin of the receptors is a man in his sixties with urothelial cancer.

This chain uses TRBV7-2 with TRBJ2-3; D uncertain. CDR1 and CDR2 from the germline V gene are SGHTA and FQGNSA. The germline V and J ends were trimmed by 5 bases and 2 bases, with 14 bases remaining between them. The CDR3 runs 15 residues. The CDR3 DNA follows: TGTGCCAGCAGCCTTTCAACAGACCCCACAGATACGCAGTATTTT. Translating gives CASSLSTDPTDTQYF.

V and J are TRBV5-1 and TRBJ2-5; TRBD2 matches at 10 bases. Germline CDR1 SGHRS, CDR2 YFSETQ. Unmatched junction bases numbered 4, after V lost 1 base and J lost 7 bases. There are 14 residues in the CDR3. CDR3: CASSLQLAGATQYF. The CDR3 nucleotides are TGCGCCAGCAGCTTGCAGCTAGCGGGAGCGACCCAGTACTTC. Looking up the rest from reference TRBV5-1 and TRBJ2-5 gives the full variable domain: KAGVTQTPRYLIKTRGQQVTLSCSPISGHRSVSWYQQTPGQGLQFLFEYFSETQRNKGNFPGRFSGRQFSNSRSEMNVSTLELGDSALYLCASSLQLAGATQYFGPGTRLLVL.

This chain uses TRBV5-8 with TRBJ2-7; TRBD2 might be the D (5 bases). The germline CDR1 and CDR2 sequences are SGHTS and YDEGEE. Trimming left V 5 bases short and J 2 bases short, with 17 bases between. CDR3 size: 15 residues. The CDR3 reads CASSLAPGSPYEQYF. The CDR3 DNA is TGTGCCAGCAGTCTAGCCCCGGGATCTCCCTACGAGCAGTACTTC.

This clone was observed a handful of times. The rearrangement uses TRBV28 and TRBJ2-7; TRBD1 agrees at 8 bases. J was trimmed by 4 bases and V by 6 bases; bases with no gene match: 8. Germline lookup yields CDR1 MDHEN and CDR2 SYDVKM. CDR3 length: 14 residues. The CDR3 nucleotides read TGTGCCAGCAGGCTACAGGGGGGTCGTTACGAGCAGTACTTC. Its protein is CASRLQGGRYEQYF.

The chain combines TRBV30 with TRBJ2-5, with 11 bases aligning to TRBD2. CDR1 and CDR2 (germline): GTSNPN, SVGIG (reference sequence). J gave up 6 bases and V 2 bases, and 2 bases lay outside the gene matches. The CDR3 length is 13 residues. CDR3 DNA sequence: TGTGCCTGGAGTCTAGCGGGAGGAAAGACCCAGTACTTC. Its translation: CAWSLAGGKTQYF.

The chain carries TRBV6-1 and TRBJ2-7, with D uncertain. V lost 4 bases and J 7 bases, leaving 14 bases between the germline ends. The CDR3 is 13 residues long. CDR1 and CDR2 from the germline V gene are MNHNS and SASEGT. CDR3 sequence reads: CASSVYSFGEQYF. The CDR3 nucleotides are TGTGCCAGCAGTGTTTACAGCTTTGGTGAGCAGTACTTC.

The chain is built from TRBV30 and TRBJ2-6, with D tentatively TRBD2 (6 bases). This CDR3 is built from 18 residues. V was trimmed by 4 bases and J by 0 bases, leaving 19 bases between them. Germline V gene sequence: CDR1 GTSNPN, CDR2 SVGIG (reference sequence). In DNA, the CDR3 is TGTGCCTGGACCACCCCCGGGGGAGGACCCTCTGGGGCCAACGTCCTGACTTTC. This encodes CAWTTPGGGPSGANVLTF.

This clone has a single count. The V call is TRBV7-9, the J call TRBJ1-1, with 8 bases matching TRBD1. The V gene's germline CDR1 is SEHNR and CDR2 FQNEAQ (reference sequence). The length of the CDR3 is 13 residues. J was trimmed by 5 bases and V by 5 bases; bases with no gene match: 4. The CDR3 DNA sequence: TGTGCCAGCAGCGGACAGGGTGGGACTGAAGCTTTCTTT. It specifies CASSGQGGTEAFF.

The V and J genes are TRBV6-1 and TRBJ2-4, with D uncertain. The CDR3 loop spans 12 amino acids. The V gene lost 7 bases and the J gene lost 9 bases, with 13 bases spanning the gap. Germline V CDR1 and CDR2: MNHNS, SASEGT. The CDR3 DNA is TGTGCCAGCAAGTCTTCAGGCTCCATTCAGTACTTC. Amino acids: CASKSSGSIQYF.

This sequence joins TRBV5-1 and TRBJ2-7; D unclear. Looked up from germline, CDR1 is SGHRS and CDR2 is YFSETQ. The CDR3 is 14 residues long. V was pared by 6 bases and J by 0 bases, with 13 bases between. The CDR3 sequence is CASMSAESSYEQYF. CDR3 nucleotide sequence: TGCGCCAGCATGAGTGCGGAGAGCTCCTACGAGCAGTACTTC.

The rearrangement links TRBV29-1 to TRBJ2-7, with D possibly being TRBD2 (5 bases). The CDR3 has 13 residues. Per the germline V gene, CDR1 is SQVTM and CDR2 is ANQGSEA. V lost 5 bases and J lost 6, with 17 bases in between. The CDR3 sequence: CSVSGSGVGEQYF. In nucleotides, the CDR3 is TGCAGCGTTAGCGGATCAGGAGTAGGCGAGCAGTACTTC.

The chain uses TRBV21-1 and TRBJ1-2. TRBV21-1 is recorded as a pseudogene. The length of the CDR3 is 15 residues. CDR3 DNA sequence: TGTGCCAGCAGGAAATTCTTGGACTCTGGTCGGGGCTACACCTTC. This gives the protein CASRKFLDSGRGYTF.

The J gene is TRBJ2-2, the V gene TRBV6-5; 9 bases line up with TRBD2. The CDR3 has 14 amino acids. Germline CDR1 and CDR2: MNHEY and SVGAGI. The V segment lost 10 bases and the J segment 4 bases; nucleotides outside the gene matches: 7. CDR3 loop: CATSREGGTGELFF. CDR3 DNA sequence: TGTGCCACCTCGCGGGAGGGTGGCACCGGGGAGCTGTTTTTT.

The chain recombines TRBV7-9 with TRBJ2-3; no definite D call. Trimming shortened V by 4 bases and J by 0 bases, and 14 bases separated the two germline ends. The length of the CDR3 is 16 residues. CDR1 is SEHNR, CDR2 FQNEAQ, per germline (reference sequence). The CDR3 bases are TGTGCCAGCAGCTCAAGGCGCGGAACTAGCACAGATACGCAGTATTTT. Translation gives CASSSRRGTSTDTQYF.

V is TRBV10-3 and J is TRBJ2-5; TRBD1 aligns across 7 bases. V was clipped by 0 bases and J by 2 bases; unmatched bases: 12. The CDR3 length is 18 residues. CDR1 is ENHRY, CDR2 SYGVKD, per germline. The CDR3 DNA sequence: TGTGCCATCAGTGAGTCAGGGGGCCCCGGTTTGTGGCAAGAGACCCAGTACTTC. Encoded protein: CAISESGGPGLWQETQYF.

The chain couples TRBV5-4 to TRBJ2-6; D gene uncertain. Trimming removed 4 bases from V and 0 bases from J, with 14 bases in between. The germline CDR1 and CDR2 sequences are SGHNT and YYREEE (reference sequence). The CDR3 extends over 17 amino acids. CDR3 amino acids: CASSVVIGASGANVLTF. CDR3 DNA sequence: TGTGCCAGCAGCGTGGTAATCGGAGCCTCTGGGGCCAACGTCCTGACTTTC.

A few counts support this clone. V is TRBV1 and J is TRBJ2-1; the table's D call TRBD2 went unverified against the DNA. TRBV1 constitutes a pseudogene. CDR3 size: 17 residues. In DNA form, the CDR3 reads TGCACCAGCAGCCACGGGTCGCGACGGGAGGGCTTGAATGAGCAGTTCTTC. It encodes CTSSHGSRREGLNEQFF.

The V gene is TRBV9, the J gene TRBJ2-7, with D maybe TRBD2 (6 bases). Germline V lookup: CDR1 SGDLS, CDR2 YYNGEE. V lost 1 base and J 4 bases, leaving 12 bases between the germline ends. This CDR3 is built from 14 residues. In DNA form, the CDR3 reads TGTGCCAGCAGCGTAACTAGCAGTTGGTACGAGCAGTACTTC. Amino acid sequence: CASSVTSSWYEQYF.

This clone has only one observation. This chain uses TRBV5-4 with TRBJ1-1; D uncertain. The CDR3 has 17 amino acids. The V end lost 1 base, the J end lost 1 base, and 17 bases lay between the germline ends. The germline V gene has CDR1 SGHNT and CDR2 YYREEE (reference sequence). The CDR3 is CASSLSVSIDSNTEAFF. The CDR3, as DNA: TGTGCCAGCAGCTTGAGTGTCAGTATCGATTCGAACACTGAAGCTTTCTTT.

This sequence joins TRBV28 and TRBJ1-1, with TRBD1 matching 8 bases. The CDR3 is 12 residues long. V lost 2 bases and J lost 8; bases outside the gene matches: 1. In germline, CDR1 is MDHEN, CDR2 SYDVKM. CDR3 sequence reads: CASSLGTGEAFF. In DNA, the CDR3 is TGTGCCAGCAGTTTAGGGACAGGAGAAGCTTTCTTT.

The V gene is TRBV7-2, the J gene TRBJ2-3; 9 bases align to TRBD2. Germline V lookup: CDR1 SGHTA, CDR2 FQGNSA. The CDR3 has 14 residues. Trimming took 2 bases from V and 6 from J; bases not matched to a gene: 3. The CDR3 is CASSLSGGPDTQYF. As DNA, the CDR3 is TGTGCCAGCAGCTTAAGCGGGGGGCCCGATACGCAGTATTTT.

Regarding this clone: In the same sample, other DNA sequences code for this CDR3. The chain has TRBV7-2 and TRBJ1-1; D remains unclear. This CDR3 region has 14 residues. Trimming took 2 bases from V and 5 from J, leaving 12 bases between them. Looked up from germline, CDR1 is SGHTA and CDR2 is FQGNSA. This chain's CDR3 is CASSLRQGGTEAFF. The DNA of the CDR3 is TGTGCCAGCAGCTTAAGACAAGGAGGGACTGAAGCTTTCTTT.

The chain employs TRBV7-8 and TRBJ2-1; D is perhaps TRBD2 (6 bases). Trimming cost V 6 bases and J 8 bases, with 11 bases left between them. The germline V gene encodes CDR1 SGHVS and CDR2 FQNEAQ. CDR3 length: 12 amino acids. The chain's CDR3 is CASSGGGDEQFF. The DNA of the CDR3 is TGTGCCAGCAGTGGAGGCGGGGATGAGCAGTTCTTC.

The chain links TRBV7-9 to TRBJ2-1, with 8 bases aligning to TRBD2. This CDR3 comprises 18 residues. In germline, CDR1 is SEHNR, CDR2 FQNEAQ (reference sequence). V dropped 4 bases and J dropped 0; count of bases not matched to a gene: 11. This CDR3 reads CASSSRAVAGSSYNEQFF. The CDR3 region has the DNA TGTGCCAGCAGCTCACGCGCCGTAGCGGGGAGCTCCTACAATGAGCAGTTCTTC. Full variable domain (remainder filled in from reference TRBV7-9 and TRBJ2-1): DTGVSQNPRHKITKRGQNVTFRCDPISEHNRLYWYRQTLGQGPEFLTYFQNEAQLEKSRLLSDRFSAERPKGSFSTLEIQRTEQGDSAMYLCASSSRAVAGSSYNEQFFGPGTRLTVL.

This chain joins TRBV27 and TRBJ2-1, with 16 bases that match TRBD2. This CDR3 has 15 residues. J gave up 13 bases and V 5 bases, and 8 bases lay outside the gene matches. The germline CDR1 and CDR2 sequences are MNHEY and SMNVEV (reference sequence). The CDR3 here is CASSPGTSGGGEQFF. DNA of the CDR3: TGTGCCAGCAGTCCGGGGACTAGCGGGGGGGGTGAACAGTTCTTC.

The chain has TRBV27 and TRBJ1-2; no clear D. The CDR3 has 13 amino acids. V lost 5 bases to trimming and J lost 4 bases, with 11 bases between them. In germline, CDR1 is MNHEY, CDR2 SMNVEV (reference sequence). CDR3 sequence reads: CASSPTASYGYTF. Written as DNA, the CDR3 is TGTGCCAGCAGTCCCACAGCTTCCTATGGCTACACCTTC.

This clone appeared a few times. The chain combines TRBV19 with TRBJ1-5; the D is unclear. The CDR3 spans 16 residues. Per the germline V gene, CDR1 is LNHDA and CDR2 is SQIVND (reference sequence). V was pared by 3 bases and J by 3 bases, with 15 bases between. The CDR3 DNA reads TGTGCCAGTAGTATTCTTTCGGCAGGCGCCAATCAGCCCCAGCATTTT. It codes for CASSILSAGANQPQHF.

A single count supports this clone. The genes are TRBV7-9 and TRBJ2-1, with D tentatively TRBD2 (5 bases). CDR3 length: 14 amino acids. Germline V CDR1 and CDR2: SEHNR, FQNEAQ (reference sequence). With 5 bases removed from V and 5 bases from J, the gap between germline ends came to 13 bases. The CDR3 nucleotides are TGTGCCAGCAGCACCCGGGAAGGCCACAATGAGCAGTTCTTC. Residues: CASSTREGHNEQFF.

Written as DNA, the CDR3 is TGCGCCAGCAGCCAAACCGACAGGGCTAATGAAAAACTGTTTTTT. It yields the protein CASSQTDRANEKLFF. The chain carries TRBV4-1 and TRBJ1-4; TRBD1 matches at 7 bases. The CDR3 length is 15 residues. The J segment lost 3 bases and the V segment lost 2 bases, leaving 3 bases of the junction unmatched. Per germline, CDR1 MGHRA and CDR2 YSYEKL.

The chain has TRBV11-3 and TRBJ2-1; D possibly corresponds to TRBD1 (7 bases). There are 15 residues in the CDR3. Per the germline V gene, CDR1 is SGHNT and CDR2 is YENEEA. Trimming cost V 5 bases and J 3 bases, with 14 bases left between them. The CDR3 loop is CASSPQGGIYNEQFF. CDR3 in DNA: TGTGCCAGCAGCCCTCAGGGGGGAATCTACAATGAGCAGTTCTTC.

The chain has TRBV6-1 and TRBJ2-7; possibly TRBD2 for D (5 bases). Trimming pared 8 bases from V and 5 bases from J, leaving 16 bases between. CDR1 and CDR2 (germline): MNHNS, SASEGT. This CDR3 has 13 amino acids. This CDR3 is CASSLGFSDEQYF. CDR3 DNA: TGTGCCAGCTCACTAGGGTTTAGCGACGAGCAGTACTTC.

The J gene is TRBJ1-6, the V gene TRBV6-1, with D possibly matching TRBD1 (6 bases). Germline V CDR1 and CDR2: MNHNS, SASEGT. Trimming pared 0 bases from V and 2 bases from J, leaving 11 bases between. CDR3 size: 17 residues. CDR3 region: CASSEAHQGTYNSPLHF. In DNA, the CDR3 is TGTGCCAGCAGTGAAGCTCATCAGGGGACCTATAATTCACCCCTCCACTTT.